This T cell receptor beta chain emerged from a study of blood T cell repertoires in COVID-19. Study at large: Samples came from the United States, Italy and Spain, spanning acute and convalescent COVID-19. Sample material is recorded as cDNA or gDNA derived from T cells, B-cell-depleted T cells, or PBMCs.

Original analysis: Quantification of nucleated cells was approximated via reference gene primer amplification. Profiling relied on immunoSEQ multiplex PCR, and the TCRdb table lists in-frame clones only, not all of them. Clonal size and the V and J genes are those of that table, whereas D and trimming came from the DNA. The sample contains about 250,000 clones, roughly 84% of which appear only once. Participants' reported clinical history set cohort assignment. Sequencing was done on a sample of PBMCs or T cells enriched from blood (not recorded which). The sequence was obtained from a man aged 50 to 60 who had recovered from COVID-19.

CDR3 residues: CASSYSSGGLGGELFF. Here the CDR3 DNA reads TGTGCCAGCAGTTACTCGTCGGGGGGGCTCGGCGGGGAGCTGTTTTTT. This chain uses TRBV6-2 or TRBV6-3 with TRBJ2-2; 8 bases agree with TRBD2. This CDR3 is 16 amino acids long. V lost 0 bases to trimming and J lost 7 bases; unmatched junction nucleotides: 7. Germline-derived CDR1 and CDR2 are MNHEY and SVGEGT.